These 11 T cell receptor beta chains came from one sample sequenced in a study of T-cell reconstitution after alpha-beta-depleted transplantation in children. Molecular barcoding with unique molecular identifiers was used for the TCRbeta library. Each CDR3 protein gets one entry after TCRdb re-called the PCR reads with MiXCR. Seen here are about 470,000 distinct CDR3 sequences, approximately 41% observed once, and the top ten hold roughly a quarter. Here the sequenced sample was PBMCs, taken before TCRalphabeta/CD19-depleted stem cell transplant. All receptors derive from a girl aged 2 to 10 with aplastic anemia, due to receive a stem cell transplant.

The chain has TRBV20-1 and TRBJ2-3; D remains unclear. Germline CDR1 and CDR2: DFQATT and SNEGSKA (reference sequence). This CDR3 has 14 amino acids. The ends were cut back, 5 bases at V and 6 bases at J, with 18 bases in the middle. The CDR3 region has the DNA TGCAGTGCTTGCTCTTTGAGGACGTCCGATACGCAGTATTTT. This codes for CSACSLRTSDTQYF.

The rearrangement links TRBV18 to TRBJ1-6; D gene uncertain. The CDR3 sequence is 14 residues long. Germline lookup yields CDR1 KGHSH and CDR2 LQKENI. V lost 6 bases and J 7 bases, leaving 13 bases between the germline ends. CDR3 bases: TGTGCCAGCTCGCGCAACTCCAAGAATTCACCCCTCCACTTT. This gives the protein CASSRNSKNSPLHF.

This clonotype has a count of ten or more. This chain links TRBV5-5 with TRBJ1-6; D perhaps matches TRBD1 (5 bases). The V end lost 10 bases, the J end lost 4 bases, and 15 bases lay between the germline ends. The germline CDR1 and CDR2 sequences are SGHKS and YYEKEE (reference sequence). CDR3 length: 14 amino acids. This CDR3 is CAASGGAYNSPLHF. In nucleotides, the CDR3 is TGTGCCGCCTCGGGCGGGGCTTATAATTCACCCCTCCACTTT.

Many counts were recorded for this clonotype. The CDR3 loop reads CSAPNGDTQYF. The CDR3 DNA follows: TGCAGTGCACCTAACGGAGATACGCAGTATTTT. The chain is built from TRBV20-1 and TRBJ2-3; D unresolved. V lost 6 bases, J lost 5 bases, and 9 bases lay in between. From germline, CDR1 is DFQATT and CDR2 SNEGSKA (reference sequence). CDR3 size: 11 residues.

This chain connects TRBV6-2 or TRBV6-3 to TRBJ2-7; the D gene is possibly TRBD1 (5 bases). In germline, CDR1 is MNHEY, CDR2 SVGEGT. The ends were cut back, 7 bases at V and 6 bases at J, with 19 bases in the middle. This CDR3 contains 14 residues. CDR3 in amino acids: CASNKGKSMSEQYF. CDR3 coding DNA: TGTGCCAGCAACAAGGGGAAAAGTATGAGCGAGCAGTACTTC.

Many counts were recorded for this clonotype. CDR3 in DNA: TGCAGCGTTGATTTTAGCCGGGGTTACAATGAGCAGTTCTTC. Translated: CSVDFSRGYNEQFF. The chain carries TRBV29-1 and TRBJ2-1; a possible D gene is TRBD2 (5 bases). V dropped 3 bases and J dropped 4 bases, with 13 bases sitting between them. In germline, CDR1 is SQVTM, CDR2 ANQGSEA. The CDR3 is 14 residues long.

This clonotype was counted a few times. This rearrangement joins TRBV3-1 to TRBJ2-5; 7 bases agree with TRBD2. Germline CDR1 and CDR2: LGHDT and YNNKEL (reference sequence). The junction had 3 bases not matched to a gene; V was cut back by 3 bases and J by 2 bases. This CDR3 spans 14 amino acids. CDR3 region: CASSHWTRQETQYF. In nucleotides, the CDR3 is TGTGCCAGCAGCCATTGGACTAGACAAGAGACCCAGTACTTC.

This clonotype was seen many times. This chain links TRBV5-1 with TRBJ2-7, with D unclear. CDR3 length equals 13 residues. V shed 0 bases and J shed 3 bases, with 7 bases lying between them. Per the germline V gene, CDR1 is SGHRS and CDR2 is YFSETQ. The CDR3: CASSLAPIYEQYF. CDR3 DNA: TGCGCCAGCAGCTTGGCCCCAATCTACGAGCAGTACTTC.

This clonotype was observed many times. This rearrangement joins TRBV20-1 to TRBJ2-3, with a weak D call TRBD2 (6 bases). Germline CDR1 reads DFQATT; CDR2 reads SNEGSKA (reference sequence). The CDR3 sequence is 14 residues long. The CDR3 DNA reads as TGCAGAGCAACCGGAGGGCCGAGCACAGATACGCAGTATTTT. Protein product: CRATGGPSTDTQYF.

CDR3 coding DNA: TGTGCCAGCAGTGGACCCTCGGGACAGCGAAAAGAGACCCAGTACTTC. Its protein is CASSGPSGQRKETQYF. The chain joins TRBV28 to TRBJ2-5; 7 bases match TRBD1. Germline V gives CDR1 MDHEN, CDR2 SYDVKM. J lost 3 bases, V lost 5 bases, and 12 bases had no gene match. This CDR3 has 16 amino acids.

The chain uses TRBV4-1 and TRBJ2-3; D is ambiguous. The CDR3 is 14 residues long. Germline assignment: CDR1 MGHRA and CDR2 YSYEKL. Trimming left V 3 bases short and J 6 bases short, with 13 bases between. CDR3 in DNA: TGCGCCAGCAGCCAGGCGCAGGTATCGGATACGCAGTATTTT. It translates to CASSQAQVSDTQYF.